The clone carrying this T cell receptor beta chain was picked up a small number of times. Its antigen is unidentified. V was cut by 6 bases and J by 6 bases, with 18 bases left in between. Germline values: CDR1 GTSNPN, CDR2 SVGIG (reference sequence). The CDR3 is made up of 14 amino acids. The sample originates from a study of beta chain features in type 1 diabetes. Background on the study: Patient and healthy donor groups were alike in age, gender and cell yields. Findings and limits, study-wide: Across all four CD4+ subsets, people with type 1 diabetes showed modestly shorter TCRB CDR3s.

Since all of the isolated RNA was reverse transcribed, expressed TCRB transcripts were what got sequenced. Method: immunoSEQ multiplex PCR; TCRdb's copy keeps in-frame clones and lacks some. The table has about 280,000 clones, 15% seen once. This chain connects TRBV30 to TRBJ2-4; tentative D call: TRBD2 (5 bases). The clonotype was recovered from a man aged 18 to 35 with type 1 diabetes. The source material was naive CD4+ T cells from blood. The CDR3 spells CACDVGGIRNIQYF. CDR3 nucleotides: TGTGCCTGTGACGTTGGAGGAATCAGAAACATTCAGTACTTC.